This entry concerns a single T cell receptor (beta chain). Antigen unknown. The data derive from a study of long-term antiretroviral therapy in people with HIV. Findings and caveats of the study: After ART, diversity increased yet remained lower than transplant donor controls.

V was shortened by 1 base and J by 6 bases, with 6 bases between the two germline ends. CDR1 is SGHTA and CDR2 is FQGTGA in the germline V gene. The CDR3 has 13 residues. Researchers secured at least one pre-ART and at least two post-ART PBMC samples from each donor. Sequencing used immunoSEQ v3.0 at survey level. Profiling relied on immunoSEQ multiplex PCR, and the TCRdb table lists in-frame clones only, not all of them. Of roughly 20,000 clones in the sample, around nine tenths are singletons; the top ten hold roughly a tenth. The chain carries TRBV7-3 and TRBJ2-2, with no clear D. The TCR sequence derives from a middle-aged man with HIV. Material: unsorted PBMCs, obtained 0.5 years after starting antiretroviral therapy. The CDR3 here is CASSLNRAGELFF. The CDR3 DNA reads TGTGCCAGCAGCTTAAATCGGGCCGGGGAGCTGTTTTTT.